This T cell receptor (beta chain) was captured in a study of T cell responses to AZD1222 COVID-19 vaccine. Study findings and constraints: Just five to seven people given AZD1222 tested seropositive at baseline. The peak T cell response came first, and repertoires were sampled only after it.

V shed 8 bases and J 8 bases; nucleotides not matched to a gene: 12. Germline values: CDR1 GTSNPN, CDR2 SVGIG (reference sequence). This CDR3 contains 14 residues. On this clone: The target antigen is unknown.

Assay: immunoSEQ multiplex PCR; the TCRdb copy retains only in-frame clones and omits some. The repertoire includes 30,000 to 35,000 clones, roughly 90% of them detected once, and roughly 15% sits in the top ten. V is TRBV30 and J is TRBJ1-4; 9 bases align to TRBD1. The TCR comes from an adult who received the AZD1222 COVID-19 vaccine. The specimen was peripheral blood, collected 28 days after the second AZD1222 dose. DNA for the CDR3: TGTGCCAACTCTCGAACAGGGGGCACAGAAAAACTGTTTTTT. Its translation is CANSRTGGTEKLFF.